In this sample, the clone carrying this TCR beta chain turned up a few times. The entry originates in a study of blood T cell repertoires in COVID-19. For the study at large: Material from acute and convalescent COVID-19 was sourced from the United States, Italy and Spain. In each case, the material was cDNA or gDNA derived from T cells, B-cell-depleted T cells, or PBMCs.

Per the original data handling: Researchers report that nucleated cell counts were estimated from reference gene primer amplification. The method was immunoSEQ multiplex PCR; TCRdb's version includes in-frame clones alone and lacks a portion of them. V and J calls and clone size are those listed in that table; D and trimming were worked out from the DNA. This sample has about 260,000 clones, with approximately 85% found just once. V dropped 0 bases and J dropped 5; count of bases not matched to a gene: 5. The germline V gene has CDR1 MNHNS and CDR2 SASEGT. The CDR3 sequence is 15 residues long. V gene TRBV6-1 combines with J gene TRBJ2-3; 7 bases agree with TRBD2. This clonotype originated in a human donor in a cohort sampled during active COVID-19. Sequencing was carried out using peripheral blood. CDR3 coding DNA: TGTGCCAGCAGTGAAGCTCTGGGGGGGGGAGATACGCAGTATTTT. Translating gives CASSEALGGGDTQYF.